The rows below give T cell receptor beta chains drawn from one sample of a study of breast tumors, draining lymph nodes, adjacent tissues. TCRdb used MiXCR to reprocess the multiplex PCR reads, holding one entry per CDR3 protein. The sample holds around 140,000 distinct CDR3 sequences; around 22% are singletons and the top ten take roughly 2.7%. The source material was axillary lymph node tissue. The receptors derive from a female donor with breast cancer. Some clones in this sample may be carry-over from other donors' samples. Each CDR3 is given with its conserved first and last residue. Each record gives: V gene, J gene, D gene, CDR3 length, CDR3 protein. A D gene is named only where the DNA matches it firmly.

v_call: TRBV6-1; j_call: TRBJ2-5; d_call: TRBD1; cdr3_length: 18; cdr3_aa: CASSEARDRNPGRGTQYF
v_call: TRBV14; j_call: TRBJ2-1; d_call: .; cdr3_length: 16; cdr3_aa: CASSQVGQGGHNEQFF
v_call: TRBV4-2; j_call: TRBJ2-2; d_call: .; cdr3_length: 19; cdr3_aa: CASSQGQGTVAGTTGELFF
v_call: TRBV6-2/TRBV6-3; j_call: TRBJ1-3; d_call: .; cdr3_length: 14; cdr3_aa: CASSDTSSGNTIYF
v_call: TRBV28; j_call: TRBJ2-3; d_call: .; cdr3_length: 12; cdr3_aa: CASSLLSDTQYF
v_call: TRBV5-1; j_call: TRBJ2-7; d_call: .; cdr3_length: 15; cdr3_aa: CASSLDRLNSYEQYF
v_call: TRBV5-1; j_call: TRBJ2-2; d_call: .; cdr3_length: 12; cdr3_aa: CASKIGAGELFF
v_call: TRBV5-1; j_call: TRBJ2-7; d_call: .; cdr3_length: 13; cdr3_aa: CASSSPSLGEQYF
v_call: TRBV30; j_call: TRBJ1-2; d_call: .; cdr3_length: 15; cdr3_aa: CAWSGLGGGVRGYTF
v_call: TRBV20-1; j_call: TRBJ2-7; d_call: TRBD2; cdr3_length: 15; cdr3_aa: CSARGGVAGAYEQYF
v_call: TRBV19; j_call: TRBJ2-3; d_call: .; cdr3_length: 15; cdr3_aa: CASSIRAFSTDTQYF
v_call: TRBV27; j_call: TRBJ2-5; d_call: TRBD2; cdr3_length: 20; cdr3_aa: CASSPYYPLTTSGRGETQYF
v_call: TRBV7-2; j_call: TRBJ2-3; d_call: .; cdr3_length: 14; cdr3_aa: CASSRALSTDTQYF
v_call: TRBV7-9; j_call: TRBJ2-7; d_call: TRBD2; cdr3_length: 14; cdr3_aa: CASSLSGSGYEQYF
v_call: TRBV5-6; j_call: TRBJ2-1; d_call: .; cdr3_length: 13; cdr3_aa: CASSLDRSNEQFF
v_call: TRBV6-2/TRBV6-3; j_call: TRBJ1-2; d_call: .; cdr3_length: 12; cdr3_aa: CAIGDSPYGYTF
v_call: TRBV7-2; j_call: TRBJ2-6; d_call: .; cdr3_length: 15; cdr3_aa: CASRLWGTGANVLTF
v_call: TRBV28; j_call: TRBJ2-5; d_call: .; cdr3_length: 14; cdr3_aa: CASSLGGLRETQYF
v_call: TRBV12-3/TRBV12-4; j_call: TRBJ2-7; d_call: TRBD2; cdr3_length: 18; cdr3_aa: CASSPIGGGLAGVYEQYF
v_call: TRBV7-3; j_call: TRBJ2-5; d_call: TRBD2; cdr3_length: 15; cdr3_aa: CASSFHGRPEETQYF
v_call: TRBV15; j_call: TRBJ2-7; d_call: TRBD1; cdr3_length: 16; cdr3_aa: CATSRRGDRGADEQYF
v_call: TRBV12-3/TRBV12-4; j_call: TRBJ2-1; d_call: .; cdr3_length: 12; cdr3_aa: CASSLSGLEQFF
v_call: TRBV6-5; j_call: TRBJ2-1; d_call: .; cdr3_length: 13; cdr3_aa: CASSIARGNEQFF
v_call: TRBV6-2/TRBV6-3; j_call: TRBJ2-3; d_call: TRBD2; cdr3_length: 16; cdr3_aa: CASSSTSGRTTDTQYF
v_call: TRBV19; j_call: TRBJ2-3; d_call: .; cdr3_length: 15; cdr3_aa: CASRINWDVGTAQYF
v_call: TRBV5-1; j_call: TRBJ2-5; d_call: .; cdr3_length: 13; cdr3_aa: CASSPGPAGTQYF
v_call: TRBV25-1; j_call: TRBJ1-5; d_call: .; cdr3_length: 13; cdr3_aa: CASSEGVGQPQHF
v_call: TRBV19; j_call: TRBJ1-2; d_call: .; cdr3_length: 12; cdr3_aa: CASSNRVYGYTF
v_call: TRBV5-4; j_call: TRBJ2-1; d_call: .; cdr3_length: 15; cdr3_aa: CASSLITGGYNEQFF
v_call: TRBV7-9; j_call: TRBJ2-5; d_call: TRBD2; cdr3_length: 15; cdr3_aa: CASSSVAGGQETQYF
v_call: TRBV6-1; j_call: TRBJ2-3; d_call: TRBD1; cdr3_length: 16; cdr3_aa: CASSAGTGHDTDTQYF
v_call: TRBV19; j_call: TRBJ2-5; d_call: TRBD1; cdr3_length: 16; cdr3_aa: CASSSGPGQHQETQYF
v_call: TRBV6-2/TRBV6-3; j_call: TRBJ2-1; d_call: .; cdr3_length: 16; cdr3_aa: CASSYPPWSTYNEQFF
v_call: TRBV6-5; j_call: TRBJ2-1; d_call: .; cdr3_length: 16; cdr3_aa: CASSYSRFGSSDEQFF
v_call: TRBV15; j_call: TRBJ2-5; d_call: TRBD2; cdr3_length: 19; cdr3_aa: CATSREGGGRAPGLETQYF
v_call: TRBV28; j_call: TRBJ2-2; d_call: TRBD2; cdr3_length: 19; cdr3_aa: CASSLFGASGRYRPGELFF